Shown below are 18 T cell receptor beta chains from a single sample sequenced in a study of T cell responses to AZD1222 COVID-19 vaccine. Here immunoSEQ multiplex PCR was the method, and the copy in TCRdb shows in-frame clones only, minus some. Altogether fewer than 110,000 clones are present, 70% to 90% being singletons, with the ten largest covering approximately 4.8%. The sample was peripheral blood, taken 28 days after the second AZD1222 dose. Source of these receptors: an adult who received the AZD1222 COVID-19 vaccine.

The chain has TRBV12-5 and TRBJ1-1, with no clear D. V dropped 6 bases and J dropped 4 bases, with 12 bases sitting between them. The CDR3 is made up of 13 amino acids. CDR1 is LGHNT and CDR2 is FRNRAP in the germline V gene. CDR3 DNA: TGTGCTAGTGGAAGGGAGGGCGGCACTGAAGCTTTCTTT. Translated, it gives CASGREGGTEAFF. Looking up the rest from reference TRBV12-5 and TRBJ1-1 gives the full variable domain: DARVTQTPRHKVTEMGQEVTMRCQPILGHNTVFWYRQTMMQGLELLAYFRNRAPLDDSGMPKDRFSAEMPDATLATLKIQPSEPRDSAVYFCASGREGGTEAFFGQGTRLTVV.

The chain links TRBV7-2 to TRBJ2-1, with D perhaps matching TRBD1 (6 bases). Trimming removed 5 bases from V and 9 bases from J, with 17 bases in between. The CDR3 has 14 amino acids. Germline CDR1 and CDR2: SGHTA and FQGNSA. The CDR3 spells CASSQTGTLTEQFF. The CDR3 bases are TGTGCCAGCAGCCAAACCGGGACACTGACTGAGCAGTTCTTC. Full variable domain (remainder filled in from reference TRBV7-2 and TRBJ2-1): GAGVSQSPSNKVTEKGKDVELRCDPISGHTALYWYRQSLGQGLEFLIYFQGNSAPDKSGLPSDRFSAERTGGSVSTLTIQRTQQEDSAVYLCASSQTGTLTEQFFGPGTRLTVL.

Comment on this clone: Other DNA sequences of this sample code for an identical CDR3. The gene calls are TRBV18 and TRBJ2-2; possibly TRBD2 for D (5 bases). This CDR3 has 14 residues. Germline lookup yields CDR1 KGHSH and CDR2 LQKENI. Trimming removed 0 bases at V and 4 bases at J, with 6 bases between. In nucleotides, the CDR3 is TGTGCCAGCTCACCACCTGAGGGCACCGGGGAGCTGTTTTTT. Translation gives CASSPPEGTGELFF.

The J gene is TRBJ2-6, the V gene TRBV10-3; 8 positions match TRBD1. CDR3 size: 19 residues. V was clipped by 10 bases and J by 0 bases; unmatched bases: 17. Germline loops: CDR1 ENHRY, CDR2 SYGVKD. The CDR3 region has the DNA TGTGCCACCTCTTCCCACCAGGGGGCGGGATCCTCTGGGGCCAACGTCCTGACTTTC. It yields the protein CATSSHQGAGSSGANVLTF.

The chain links TRBV18 to TRBJ2-7, with 8 positions matching TRBD1. Germline trimming cut 3 bases from V and 6 bases from J; bases unmatched to any gene: 10. The CDR3 has 15 amino acids. Germline V gene lookup returns CDR1 KGHSH and CDR2 LQKENI. In DNA, the CDR3 is TGTGCCAGCTCACCCGCCAGGACAGGGATTGTCGAGCAGTACTTC. Protein: CASSPARTGIVEQYF.

The rearrangement links TRBV28 to TRBJ2-1, with 11 bases identical to TRBD1. Per the germline V gene, CDR1 is MDHEN and CDR2 is SYDVKM. The CDR3 has 16 amino acids. The V and J ends lost 5 bases and 6 bases, in that order; junction bases with no gene match: 9. For the CDR3, the DNA is TGTGCCAGCAGTCCCTGGGACAGGGGGTCCGGCAATGAGCAGTTCTTC. This sequence encodes CASSPWDRGSGNEQFF. The full variable domain, its missing parts supplied by reference TRBV28 and TRBJ2-1, is DVKVTQSSRYLVKRTGEKVFLECVQDMDHENMFWYRQDPGLGLRLIYFSYDVKMKEKGDIPEGYSVSREKKERFSLILESASTNQTSMYLCASSPWDRGSGNEQFFGPGTRLTVL.

This clone was picked up one time. This chain uses TRBV19 with TRBJ1-2, with a weak D call TRBD1 (5 bases). CDR1 is LNHDA and CDR2 is SQIVND in the germline V gene (reference sequence). CDR3 size: 15 residues. The V gene lost 3 bases and the J gene lost 4 bases, with 15 bases spanning the gap. This CDR3 reads CASSMGTGPVYGYTF. In DNA, the CDR3 is TGTGCCAGTAGTATGGGGACGGGTCCCGTCTATGGCTACACCTTC. Combining the CDR3 with reference TRBV19 and TRBJ1-2 gives the whole variable domain DGGITQSPKYLFRKEGQNVTLSCEQNLNHDAMYWYRQDPGQGLRLIYYSQIVNDFQKGDIAEGYSVSREKKESFPLTVTSAQKNPTAFYLCASSMGTGPVYGYTFGSGTRLTVV.

This clone was observed once. The chain couples TRBV6-2 or TRBV6-3 to TRBJ1-2; 10 bases line up with TRBD1. With 0 bases clipped from V and 9 bases from J, the junction kept 7 bases outside the gene matches. CDR3 length: 15 residues. Per germline, CDR1 MNHEY and CDR2 SVGEGT. The CDR3 protein is CASSYSGTGDKRYTF. In DNA, the CDR3 is TGTGCCAGCAGTTACTCTGGGACAGGGGATAAGCGCTACACCTTC.

The V and J genes are TRBV6-2 or TRBV6-3 and TRBJ1-2; D is unclear. This CDR3 has 14 residues. V lost 0 bases to trimming and J lost 8 bases, with 13 bases between them. Per the germline V gene, CDR1 is MNHEY and CDR2 is SVGEGT. CDR3 amino acids: CASSYSPSGSGYTF. DNA for the CDR3: TGTGCCAGCAGTTACTCGCCAAGCGGCTCCGGCTACACCTTC.

The count of this clone is one. J is TRBJ1-1 and V is TRBV6-2 or TRBV6-3, with a weak D call TRBD1 (6 bases). Germline V gene sequence: CDR1 MNHEY, CDR2 SVGEGT. The V end was cut by 4 bases, the J end by 1 base, with 13 bases between. CDR3 length equals 15 residues. Here the CDR3 reads CASSSQTGKNTEAFF. CDR3 DNA: TGTGCCAGCAGTTCCCAAACAGGGAAGAACACTGAAGCTTTCTTT.

The gene calls are TRBV27 and TRBJ2-3, with D tentatively TRBD1 (5 bases). Germline V gives CDR1 MNHEY, CDR2 SMNVEV (reference sequence). The CDR3 extends over 16 amino acids. V lost 3 bases, J lost 0 bases, and 13 bases lay in between. The CDR3, as DNA: TGTGCCAGCAGTTTCCGAACAGGCCCCAGCACAGATACGCAGTATTTT. This sequence encodes CASSFRTGPSTDTQYF.

The chain uses TRBV7-8 and TRBJ1-5, with D perhaps TRBD1 (5 bases). This CDR3 is built from 14 residues. Germline CDR1 SGHVS, CDR2 FQNEAQ. Trimming stripped 4 bases from V and 2 bases from J, with 9 bases between. CDR3 nucleotide sequence: TGTGCCAGCAGCTGGGGGGTAGGCAATCAGCCCCAGCATTTT. Encoded protein: CASSWGVGNQPQHF.

The chain links TRBV18 to TRBJ2-3; 8 bases match TRBD2. Germline CDR1 is KGHSH and CDR2 is LQKENI. The CDR3 loop spans 16 amino acids. The trim removed 1 base at V and 6 bases at J, leaving 9 bases unmatched. The CDR3 is CASSPRRGASWDTQYF. DNA for the CDR3: TGTGCCAGCTCACCACGGCGGGGGGCGAGTTGGGATACGCAGTATTTT.

This rearrangement joins TRBV5-5 to TRBJ1-5; TRBD1 is a possible D gene (5 bases). Trimming removed 6 bases at V and 4 bases at J, with 17 bases between. Germline CDR1 SGHKS, CDR2 YYEKEE (reference sequence). This CDR3 region has 15 residues. The CDR3 loop is CASTRWDGSNQPQHF. CDR3 in DNA: TGTGCCAGCACCCGATGGGACGGTTCGAATCAGCCCCAGCATTTT.

V usage is TRBV5-1 and J usage is TRBJ1-1, with D possibly TRBD1 on 6 matching bases. The CDR3 is 16 amino acids. Trimming pared 4 bases from V and 0 bases from J, leaving 16 bases between. In germline, CDR1 is SGHRS, CDR2 YFSETQ. The CDR3 here is CASSGPTGYMNTEAFF. The CDR3 nucleotides are TGCGCCAGCAGCGGCCCGACAGGTTACATGAACACTGAAGCTTTCTTT.

This clone appeared a single time. The chain is built from TRBV7-9 and TRBJ2-1; TRBD2 matches at 14 bases. The V gene's germline CDR1 is SEHNR and CDR2 FQNEAQ (reference sequence). J gave up 3 bases and V 1 base, and 5 bases lay outside the gene matches. The CDR3 is 18 amino acids. CDR3 sequence (DNA): TGTGCCAGCAGCTTAGACCCGGGACTAGCGGGGGACTACAATGAGCAGTTCTTC. Amino acid sequence: CASSLDPGLAGDYNEQFF.

The chain has TRBV19 and TRBJ1-1, with no clear D. This CDR3 is built from 15 residues. From germline, CDR1 is LNHDA and CDR2 SQIVND (reference sequence). Trimming removed 0 bases from V and 1 base from J, with 9 bases in between. CDR3 residues: CASSIDRLRNTEAFF. The CDR3, as DNA: TGTGCCAGTAGTATAGATCGGTTACGGAACACTGAAGCTTTCTTT.

This chain connects TRBV6-5 to TRBJ2-1, with D perhaps being TRBD1 or TRBD2 (5 bases each). V was shortened by 2 bases and J by 5 bases, with 13 bases between the two germline ends. The CDR3 covers 15 residues. Germline CDR1 MNHEY, CDR2 SVGAGI. CDR3: CASSYTAGADNEQFF. The CDR3 nucleotides are TGTGCCAGCAGTTACACCGCCGGGGCCGACAATGAGCAGTTCTTC.